This TCR beta chain stems from a study of T cells after yellow fever vaccination. Across the study: Researchers used SMART-Seq v4 Ultra Low Input to prepare fractions that had low cell numbers. Study results and caveats: Reappearance after the booster was observed for most primary-vaccination clones (roughly 96% CD4, over 70% CD8).

This clonotype occurred many times. The antigen remains undetermined. The CDR3 length is 12 residues. The V end was cut by 5 bases, the J end by 6 bases, with 11 bases between. Germline CDR1 reads SEHNR; CDR2 reads FQNEAQ (reference sequence). Synthesis of TCR cDNA relied on 5'RACE template switching, which attached a universal primer site and UMIs. TCRdb analysed the 5' RACE reads with MiXCR anew, one entry per CDR3 protein. The sample has about 63,000 distinct CDR3 sequences; less than 8.5% are singletons. V gene TRBV7-9 combines with J gene TRBJ2-7; no reliable D call. The sequence derives from a man aged 25 to 45 who received the YFV17D yellow fever vaccine. The input for sequencing was CD8+ T cells sorted from PBMCs, taken 15 days after the yellow fever booster vaccination. The CDR3 DNA reads as TGTGCCAGCAGCAGACCCGCTTCCGAGCAGTACTTC. Translated, it gives CASSRPASEQYF.